One and the same sample provided the 9 T cell receptor beta chains below, sequenced in a study of regulatory T cells in long-lasting Graves disease. Arm-PCR of CDR3 regions and iRepertoire HTBI primers were the basis on which TCR beta libraries were built. TCRdb used MiXCR to reprocess the multiplex PCR reads, holding one entry per CDR3 protein. The table has 350,000 to 400,000 distinct CDR3 sequences, around 15% seen once; the top ten hold about 19%. Time point denoted: newly diagnosed GD, antithyroid drugs for less than 3 months. The authors made the TCR library using RNA they extracted from PBMCs. This sample also appeared in a second study, on T cells in Graves' hyperthyroidism and ophthalmopathy.

The specimen comprised peripheral blood mononuclear cells (PBMCs), sampled at new diagnosis, from a patient treated with antithyroid drugs. These receptors all stem from a woman aged 18-29 years with Graves disease.

V gene TRBV10-3 combines with J gene TRBJ1-1; 10 bases map to TRBD1. This CDR3 region has 16 residues. V trimming: 7 bases; J trimming: 6 bases; junction bases outside the gene matches: 14. Looked up from germline, CDR1 is ENHRY and CDR2 is SYGVKD. The CDR3 sequence is CAINDGDRGFIAEAFF. DNA of the CDR3: TGTGCCATCAATGATGGGGACAGGGGTTTTATAGCTGAAGCTTTCTTT.

This clonotype has a count of ten or more. The V call is TRBV7-3, the J call TRBJ2-1; D is possibly TRBD2 (6 bases). The CDR3 runs to 15 residues. Trimming cost V 2 bases and J 2 bases, with 10 bases left between them. Looked up from germline, CDR1 is SGHTA and CDR2 is FQGTGA. Here the CDR3 reads CASSLRGDPYNEQFF. The CDR3 nucleotides read TGTGCCAGCAGCTTACGCGGGGACCCCTACAATGAGCAGTTCTTC.

Turning to this clonotype: This likely stems from a read error, as it lies one base from a far larger clone. The chain couples TRBV2 to TRBJ2-3; 7 bases line up with TRBD2. Unmatched junction bases numbered 10, after V lost 6 bases and J lost 10 bases. The CDR3 is 13 residues long. Germline values: CDR1 SNHLY, CDR2 FYNNEI. Here the CDR3 DNA reads TGTGCCAGCAGCGCTACTAGCGTCGATGCGCAGTATTTT. Protein product: CASSATSVDAQYF.

This clonotype was recorded a few times. The J gene is TRBJ1-2, the V gene TRBV7-2, with 8 bases fitting TRBD1. CDR1 SGHTA and CDR2 FQGNSA come from the germline V gene. The CDR3 sequence is 14 residues long. V shed 0 bases, J shed 8 bases, and the junction held 5 bases outside the gene matches. DNA for the CDR3: TGTGCCAGCAGCTTAGCTAGGACAGGGAGGGGCTACACCTTC. It codes for CASSLARTGRGYTF.

This CDR3 reads CASSLSGTGGTF. The DNA of the CDR3 is TGTGCCAGCAGTTTATCCGGGACAGGGGGGACCTTC. The chain combines TRBV28 with TRBJ1-2; 11 bases line up with TRBD1. Trimming at V came to 1 base and at J to 14 bases, leaving 3 bases not matched to a gene. The CDR3 loop spans 12 amino acids. The germline CDR1 and CDR2 sequences are MDHEN and SYDVKM.

This clonotype was recorded a few times. The junction does not match germline at one end; this may be a read error. The chain is built from TRBV20-1 and TRBJ1-2; no clear D. The CDR3 runs 11 residues. The germline V gene encodes CDR1 DFQATT and CDR2 SNEGSKA (reference sequence). The DNA for the CDR3 is TGCAGTGCTAGAGAGGACCGACTCCTTGCCTTC. Amino acids: CSAREDRLLAF.

This chain connects TRBV28 to TRBJ2-1; TRBD2 agrees at 9 bases. The germline CDR1 and CDR2 sequences are MDHEN and SYDVKM. The V gene end was trimmed by 6 bases and the J gene end by 0 bases; junction bases not matched to a gene: 12. The CDR3 consists of 18 residues. CDR3 nucleotide sequence: TGTGCCAGCAGCCAACCCTCCTGGCGGGGGGGCTCCTACAATGAGCAGTTCTTC. Residues: CASSQPSWRGGSYNEQFF.

This chain links TRBV9 with TRBJ1-2, with a possible D match to TRBD1 (6 bases). This CDR3 comprises 14 residues. Trimming cost V 0 bases and J 4 bases, with 10 bases left between them. The germline CDR1 and CDR2 sequences are SGDLS and YYNGEE. DNA of the CDR3: TGTGCCAGCAGCGTAGAACAGGGCTCCTATGGCTACACCTTC. It is translated as CASSVEQGSYGYTF.

Many counts were recorded for this clonotype. The chain recombines TRBV20-1 with TRBJ2-5, with TRBD2 matching 9 bases. CDR3 length equals 15 residues. Germline CDR1 reads DFQATT; CDR2 reads SNEGSKA (reference sequence). V was pared by 6 bases and J by 5 bases, with 13 bases of the junction left unmatched. CDR3 DNA: TGCAGTGCCACGTCGGGCGGGGGGGCCTGGGAGACCCAGTACTTC. Translated: CSATSGGGAWETQYF.